These 5 T cell receptor beta chains originate from one sample sequenced in a study of OX40 agonist ivuxolimab in advanced cancers. Sequencing was performed with immunoSEQ multiplex PCR; in TCRdb, only in-frame clones are kept and a portion is missing. The sample yields tens of thousands of clones, around 82% seen once. The sample in question was CD4+ or CD8+ T cells sorted from blood, obtained in a trial of the OX40 agonist ivuxolimab. These receptors all stem from an adult with an advanced solid tumor such as melanoma, head and neck, liver or kidney cancer.

Regarding this clone: Compared with germline, one end of the junction differs, possibly owing to a read error. The J gene is TRBJ2-5, the V gene TRBV7-7, with D unclear. The CDR3 totals 13 residues. The germline CDR1 and CDR2 sequences are SSHAT and FNYEAQ (reference sequence). The CDR3 sequence: CASSLAHEETQYF. The CDR3 nucleotides read TGTGCTAGCAGCTTAGCCCATGAAGAGACCCAGTACTTC.

The chain carries TRBV19 and TRBJ2-2; 9 nucleotides agree with TRBD1. CDR3 length equals 14 residues. Germline CDR1 and CDR2: LNHDA and SQIVND (reference sequence). The V gene end was trimmed by 5 bases and the J gene end by 5 bases; junction bases not matched to a gene: 3. For the CDR3, the DNA is TGTGCCAGTAGTCACAGGGGGCAGACCGGGGAGCTGTTTTTT. It codes for CASSHRGQTGELFF.

This clone occurred many times. The rearrangement joins TRBV4-1 to TRBJ2-5, with 7 bases that match TRBD1. Germline lookup yields CDR1 MGHRA and CDR2 YSYEKL. The CDR3 extends over 15 amino acids. J lost 2 bases, V lost 5 bases, and 8 bases had no gene match. DNA of the CDR3: TGCGCCAGCAGCAGTACCGGGACAGTGCAAGAGACCCAGTACTTC. Amino acids: CASSSTGTVQETQYF.

The genes are TRBV6-1 and TRBJ2-2; TRBD2 matches 8 bases. Germline CDR1 MNHNS, CDR2 SASEGT. After removal of 4 bases from V and 5 bases from J, the junction contained 9 bases not matched to a gene. The CDR3 has 16 amino acids. As DNA, the CDR3 is TGTGCCAGCAGTGGAGCAGCGGGGGTGGGTACCGGGGAGCTGTTTTTT. Translated, it gives CASSGAAGVGTGELFF.

CDR3 amino acids: CASSTRASSYNEQFF. The CDR3 bases are TGTGCCAGTAGTACCCGGGCCAGCTCCTACAATGAGCAGTTCTTC. The chain uses TRBV19 and TRBJ2-1; D not certain. Germline lookup yields CDR1 LNHDA and CDR2 SQIVND (reference sequence). Trimming took 4 bases from V and 0 from J, leaving 10 bases between them. The CDR3 runs 15 residues.